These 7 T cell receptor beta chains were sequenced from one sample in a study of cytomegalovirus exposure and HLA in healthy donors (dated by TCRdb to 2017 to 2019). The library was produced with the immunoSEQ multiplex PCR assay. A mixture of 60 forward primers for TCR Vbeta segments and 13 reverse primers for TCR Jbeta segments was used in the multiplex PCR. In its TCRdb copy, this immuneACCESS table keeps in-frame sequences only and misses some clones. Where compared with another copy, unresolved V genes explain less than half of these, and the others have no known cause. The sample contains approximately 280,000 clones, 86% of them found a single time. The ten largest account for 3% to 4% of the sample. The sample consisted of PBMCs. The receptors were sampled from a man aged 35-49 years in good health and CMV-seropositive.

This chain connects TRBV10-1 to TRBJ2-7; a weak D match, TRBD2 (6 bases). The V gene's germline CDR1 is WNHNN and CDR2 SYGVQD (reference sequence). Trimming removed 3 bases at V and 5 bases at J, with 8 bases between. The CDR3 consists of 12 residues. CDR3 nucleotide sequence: TGCGCCAGCAGTGACCCGGGAGACGAGCAGTACTTC. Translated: CASSDPGDEQYF.

CDR3 coding DNA: TGTGCCAGCAGCTACTCGGTGAATGAGCAGTTCTTC. Translation gives CASSYSVNEQFF. V is TRBV28 and J is TRBJ2-1; no reliable D call. Looked up from germline, CDR1 is MDHEN and CDR2 is SYDVKM. V was cut by 6 bases and J by 7 bases, with 10 bases left in between. CDR3 length: 12 amino acids.

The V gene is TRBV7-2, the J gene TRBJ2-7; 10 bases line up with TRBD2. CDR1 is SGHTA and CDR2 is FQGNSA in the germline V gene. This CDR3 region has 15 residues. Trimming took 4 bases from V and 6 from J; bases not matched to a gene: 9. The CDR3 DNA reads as TGTGCCAGCAGCTCCAGAAGCGGGAGGGGCTTCGAGCAGTACTTC. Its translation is CASSSRSGRGFEQYF.

The CDR3 coding sequence is TGCGCCAGCAGGAGAGACTCTGGGGCCAACGTCCTGACTTTC. It translates to CASRRDSGANVLTF. The rearrangement links TRBV5-1 to TRBJ2-6, with D unclear. Trimming took 5 bases from V and 0 from J, leaving 6 bases between them. This CDR3 comprises 14 residues. Germline CDR1 SGHRS, CDR2 YFSETQ.

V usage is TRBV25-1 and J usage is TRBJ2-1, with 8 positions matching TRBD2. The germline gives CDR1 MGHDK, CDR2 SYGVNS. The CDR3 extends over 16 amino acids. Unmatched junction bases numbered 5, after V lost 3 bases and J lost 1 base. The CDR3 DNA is TGTGCCAGCAGTGACGGCCGACTAGCGTCCTACAATGAGCAGTTCTTC. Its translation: CASSDGRLASYNEQFF.

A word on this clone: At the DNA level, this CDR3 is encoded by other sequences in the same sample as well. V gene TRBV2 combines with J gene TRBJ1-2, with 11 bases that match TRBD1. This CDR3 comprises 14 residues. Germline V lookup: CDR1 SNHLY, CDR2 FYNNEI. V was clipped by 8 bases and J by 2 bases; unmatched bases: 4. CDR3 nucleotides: TGTGCCAGCTCGGGGGACAGGGGGAACTATGGCTACACCTTC. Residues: CASSGDRGNYGYTF.

The CDR3 region is CASSEDSATGELFF. The DNA for the CDR3 is TGTGCCAGCAGCGAGGACAGCGCGACCGGGGAGCTGTTTTTT. This chain links TRBV11-2 with TRBJ2-2, with D possibly matching TRBD1 (6 bases). This CDR3 spans 14 amino acids. The ends were cut back, 5 bases at V and 5 bases at J, with 12 bases in the middle. In germline, CDR1 is SGHAT, CDR2 FQNNGV. Filled out from reference TRBV11-2 and TRBJ2-2, the complete variable domain reads EAGVAQSPRYKIIEKRQSVAFWCNPISGHATLYWYQQILGQGPKLLIQFQNNGVVDDSQLPKDRFSAERLKGVDSTLKIQPAKLEDSAVYLCASSEDSATGELFFGEGSRLTVL.